This is a list of T cell receptor beta chains from one sample in a study of T cells in Graves' hyperthyroidism and ophthalmopathy. MiXCR was run by TCRdb on the multiplex PCR reads, yielding one entry per CDR3 protein. The top ten clones hold around two fifths of a sample with roughly 110,000 distinct CDR3 sequences, more than 15% of them seen once. The sample comprised blood. These receptors were collected from a woman in her forties or fifties with Graves' hyperthyroidism. CDR3s leave out the opening cysteine and the closing phenylalanine or tryptophan. D genes are given only for firm matches. A row's size may be missing; if present it is once, few, many or a size class.

ASSPSTGRVSGNTIY	TRBD1	few	TRBV27	TRBJ1-3
ASSSGPFSGVTQY	.	many	TRBV5-1	TRBJ2-3
ASSLSGATYTDTQY	.	many	TRBV27	TRBJ2-3
SARDAGVAGGIQETQY	TRBD2	many	TRBV20-1	TRBJ2-5
ASSNGRGTGELF	TRBD2	.	TRBV19	TRBJ2-2
ASSFGRMETQY	.	many	TRBV7-2	TRBJ2-5
ASSQDRGRMVSGYT	TRBD1	many	TRBV5-1	TRBJ1-2
ASSFAIRSQETQY	.	many	TRBV7-2	TRBJ2-5
ASTLDRTGYYGYT	.	many	TRBV27	TRBJ1-2
ASSLRASGTYNEQF	TRBD2	many	TRBV28	TRBJ2-1
ASSNRTGIYSNQPQH	TRBD1	many	TRBV19	TRBJ1-5
ASSADRGGWEQF	TRBD1	many	TRBV9	TRBJ2-1
ASSDGQGAGNQPQH	TRBD1	many	TRBV2	TRBJ1-5
ASSLSTGLIQPQH	.	many	TRBV12-3/TRBV12-4	TRBJ1-5
ASTKTSGSTDTQY	TRBD2	.	TRBV7-2	TRBJ2-3
ASSLWEADTQY	.	many	TRBV27	TRBJ2-3
ASSLHTDLEYYNEQF	.	many	TRBV11-2	TRBJ2-1
AIRRQGDNQPQH	TRBD1	.	TRBV10-3	TRBJ1-5
ASRPRARGSSQETQY	.	many	TRBV28	TRBJ2-5
ASSHTDRTSGANVLT	.	many	TRBV5-1	TRBJ2-6
ASSLDGQGIYT	.	many	TRBV5-1	TRBJ1-2
SVHRSQETQY	.	many	TRBV29-1	TRBJ2-5
AWRARTGELF	.	.	TRBV30	TRBJ2-2
ASSWDKNTGELF	.	many	TRBV12-3/TRBV12-4	TRBJ2-2
ASSLGGSGRSNIQY	TRBD2	many	TRBV7-3	TRBJ2-4
ASSLLAGVETDTQY	TRBD2	many	TRBV9	TRBJ2-3
ASIANPGLAGSGELF	TRBD2	many	TRBV12-3/TRBV12-4	TRBJ2-2
ASSYGAGVTGELF	.	.	TRBV6-6	TRBJ2-2
ASSTSGDYNEQF	TRBD2	many	TRBV5-1	TRBJ2-1
ASSSRYQETQY	.	many	TRBV3-1	TRBJ2-5
ASSATGGVGNEQF	TRBD1	many	TRBV6-1	TRBJ2-1
AISDGQGRSGANVLT	.	many	TRBV10-3	TRBJ2-6
ASSAGTGEYEQY	TRBD1	.	TRBV28	TRBJ2-7
ATMEDTQY	.	many	TRBV28	TRBJ2-3
ASSLRGGDQPQH	TRBD1	few	TRBV7-8	TRBJ1-5
ASSGLAGAEAF	.	many	TRBV11-2	TRBJ1-1
ASSLASGQLNTEAF	TRBD1	many	TRBV7-8	TRBJ1-1
ASSPGTTTIQETQY	TRBD2	many	TRBV7-3	TRBJ2-5
ASSQDWETQY	.	many	TRBV14	TRBJ2-5
ASSLGLAIGEQF	TRBD2	many	TRBV11-2	TRBJ2-1
ASSKDTGFGQPQH	.	many	TRBV3-1	TRBJ1-5
ASSRSGEPYNEQF	.	medium-sized	TRBV6-4	TRBJ2-1
ASRLQGTDTQY	.	many	TRBV4-2	TRBJ2-3
ASSSLLAGGLGTEAF	TRBD1	.	TRBV28	TRBJ1-1
ASSSDSNQPQH	.	many	TRBV12-3/TRBV12-4	TRBJ1-5
ASTHGQVSGNTIY	TRBD1	many	TRBV18	TRBJ1-3
ASSPTRQETQY	.	many	TRBV18	TRBJ2-5
ASSRTSGLAQYEQY	TRBD2	.	TRBV12-3/TRBV12-4	TRBJ2-7
ASSPGLAGVKDEQF	TRBD2	many	TRBV5-1	TRBJ2-1
SARDLTVEDLDTQY	.	many	TRBV20-1	TRBJ2-3